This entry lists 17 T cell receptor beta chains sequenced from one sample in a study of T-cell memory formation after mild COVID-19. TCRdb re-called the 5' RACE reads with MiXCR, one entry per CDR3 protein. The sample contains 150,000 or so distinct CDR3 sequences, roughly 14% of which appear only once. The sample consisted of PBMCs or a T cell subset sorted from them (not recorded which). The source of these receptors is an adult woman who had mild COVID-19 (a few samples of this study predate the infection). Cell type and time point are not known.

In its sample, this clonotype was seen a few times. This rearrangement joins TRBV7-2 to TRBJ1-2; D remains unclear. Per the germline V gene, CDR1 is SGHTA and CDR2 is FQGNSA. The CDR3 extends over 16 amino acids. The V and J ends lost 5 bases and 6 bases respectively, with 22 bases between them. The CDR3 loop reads CASSLSISPGGNGYTF. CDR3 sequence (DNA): TGTGCCAGCAGCCTATCCATCTCCCCGGGTGGAAATGGCTACACCTTC. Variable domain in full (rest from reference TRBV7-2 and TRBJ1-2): GAGVSQSPSNKVTEKGKDVELRCDPISGHTALYWYRQSLGQGLEFLIYFQGNSAPDKSGLPSDRFSAERTGGSVSTLTIQRTQQEDSAVYLCASSLSISPGGNGYTFGSGTRLTVV.

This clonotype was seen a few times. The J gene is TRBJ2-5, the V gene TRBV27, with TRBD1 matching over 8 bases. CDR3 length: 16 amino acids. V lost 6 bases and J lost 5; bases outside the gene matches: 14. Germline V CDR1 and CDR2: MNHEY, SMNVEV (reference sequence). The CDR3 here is CASRPVPDRGLETQYF. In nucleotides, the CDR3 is TGTGCCAGCAGACCCGTCCCCGACAGGGGCTTGGAGACCCAGTACTTC.

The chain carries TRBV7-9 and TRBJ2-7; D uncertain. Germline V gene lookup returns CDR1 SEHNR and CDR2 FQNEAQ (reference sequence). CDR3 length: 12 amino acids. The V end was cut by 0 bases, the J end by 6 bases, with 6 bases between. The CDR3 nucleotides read TGTGCCAGCAGCTTAGCAGTTCCCGAGCAGTACTTC. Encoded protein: CASSLAVPEQYF.

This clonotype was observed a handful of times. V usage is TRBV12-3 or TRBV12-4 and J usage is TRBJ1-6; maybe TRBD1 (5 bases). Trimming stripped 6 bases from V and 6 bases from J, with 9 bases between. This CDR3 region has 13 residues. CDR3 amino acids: CASSRTSNSPLHF. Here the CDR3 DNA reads TGTGCCAGCAGCCGGACATCTAATTCACCCCTCCACTTT.

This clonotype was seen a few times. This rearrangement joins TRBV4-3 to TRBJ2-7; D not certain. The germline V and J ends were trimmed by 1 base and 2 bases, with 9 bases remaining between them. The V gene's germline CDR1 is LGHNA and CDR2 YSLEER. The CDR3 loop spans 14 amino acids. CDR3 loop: CASSQGMGTYEQYF. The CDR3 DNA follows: TGCGCCAGCAGCCAAGGGATGGGCACCTACGAGCAGTACTTC.

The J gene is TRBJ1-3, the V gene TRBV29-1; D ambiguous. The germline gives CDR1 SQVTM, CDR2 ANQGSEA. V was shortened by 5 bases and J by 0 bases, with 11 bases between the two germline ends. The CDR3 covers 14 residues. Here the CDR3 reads CSVNLGNSGNTIYF. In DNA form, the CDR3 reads TGCAGCGTTAATCTAGGTAACTCTGGAAACACCATATATTTT.

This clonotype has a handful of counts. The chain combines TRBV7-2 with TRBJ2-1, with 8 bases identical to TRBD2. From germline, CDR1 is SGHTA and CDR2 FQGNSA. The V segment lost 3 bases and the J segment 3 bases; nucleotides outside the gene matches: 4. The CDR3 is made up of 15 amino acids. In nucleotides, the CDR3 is TGTGCCAGCAGCTTGACTAGCGAGGGCTACAATGAGCAGTTCTTC. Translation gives CASSLTSEGYNEQFF.

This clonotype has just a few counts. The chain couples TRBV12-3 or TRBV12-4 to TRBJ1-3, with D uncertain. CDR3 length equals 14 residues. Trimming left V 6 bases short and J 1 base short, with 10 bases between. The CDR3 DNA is TGTGCCAGCAGGCCGGTGGGGTCTGGAAACACCATATATTTT. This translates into CASRPVGSGNTIYF.

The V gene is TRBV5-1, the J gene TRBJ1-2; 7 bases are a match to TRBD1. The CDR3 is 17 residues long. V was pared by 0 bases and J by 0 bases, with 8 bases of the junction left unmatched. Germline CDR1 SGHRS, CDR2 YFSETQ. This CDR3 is CASSLGRDSPSNYGYTF. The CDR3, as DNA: TGCGCCAGCAGCTTGGGGCGGGACAGTCCATCTAACTATGGCTACACCTTC.

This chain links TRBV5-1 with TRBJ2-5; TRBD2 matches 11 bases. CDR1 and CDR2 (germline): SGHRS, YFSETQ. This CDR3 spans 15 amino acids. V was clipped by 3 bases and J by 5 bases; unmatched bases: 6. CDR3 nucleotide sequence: TGCGCCAGCAGCTCCGTGACTAGCGGGGAGGAGACCCAGTACTTC. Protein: CASSSVTSGEETQYF.

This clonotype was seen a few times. The CDR3 spells CASSSRTSTDTQYF. CDR3 nucleotides: TGTGCCAGCAGCTCAAGAACTAGCACAGATACGCAGTATTTT. This sequence joins TRBV7-2 and TRBJ2-3; D uncertain. Germline-derived CDR1 and CDR2 are SGHTA and FQGNSA. This CDR3 spans 14 amino acids. Trimming stripped 4 bases from V and 0 bases from J, with 8 bases between.

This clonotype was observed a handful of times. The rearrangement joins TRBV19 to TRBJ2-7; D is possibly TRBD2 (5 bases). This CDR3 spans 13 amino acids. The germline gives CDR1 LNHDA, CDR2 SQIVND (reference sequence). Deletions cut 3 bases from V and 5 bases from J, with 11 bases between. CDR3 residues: CASSMAGDDEQYF. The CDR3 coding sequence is TGTGCCAGTAGTATGGCCGGGGATGACGAGCAGTACTTC.

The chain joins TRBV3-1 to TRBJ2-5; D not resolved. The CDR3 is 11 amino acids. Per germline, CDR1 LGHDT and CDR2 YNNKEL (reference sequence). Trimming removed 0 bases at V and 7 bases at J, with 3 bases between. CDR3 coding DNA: TGTGCCAGCAGCCAAGAGGGGACCCAGTACTTC. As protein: CASSQEGTQYF.

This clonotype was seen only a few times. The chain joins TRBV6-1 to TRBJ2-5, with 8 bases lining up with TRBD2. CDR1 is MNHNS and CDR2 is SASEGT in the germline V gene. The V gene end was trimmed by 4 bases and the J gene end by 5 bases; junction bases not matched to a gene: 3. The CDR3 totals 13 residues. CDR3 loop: CASSAGGKETQYF. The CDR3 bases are TGTGCCAGCAGTGCGGGGGGGAAGGAGACCCAGTACTTC.

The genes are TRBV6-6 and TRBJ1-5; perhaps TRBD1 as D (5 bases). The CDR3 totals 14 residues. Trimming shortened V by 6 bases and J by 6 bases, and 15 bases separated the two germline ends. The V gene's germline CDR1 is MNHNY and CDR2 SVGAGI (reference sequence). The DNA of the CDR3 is TGTGCCAGCAGCCTCTCAGGGATGGGTCAGCCCCAGCATTTT. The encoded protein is CASSLSGMGQPQHF.

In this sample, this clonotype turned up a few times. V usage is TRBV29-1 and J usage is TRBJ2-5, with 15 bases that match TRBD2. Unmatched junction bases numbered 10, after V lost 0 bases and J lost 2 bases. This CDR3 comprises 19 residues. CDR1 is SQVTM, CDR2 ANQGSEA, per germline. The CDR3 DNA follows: TGCAGCGTTGAAGATCTCGGTGGGACTAGCGGGAGGCCTCAAGAGACCCAGTACTTC. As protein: CSVEDLGGTSGRPQETQYF.

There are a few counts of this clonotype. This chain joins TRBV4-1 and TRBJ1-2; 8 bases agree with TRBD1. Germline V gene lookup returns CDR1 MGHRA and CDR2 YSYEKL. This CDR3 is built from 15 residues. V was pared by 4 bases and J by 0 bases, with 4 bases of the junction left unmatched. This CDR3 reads CASSPGQASNYGYTF. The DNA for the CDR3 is TGCGCCAGCAGCCCGGGACAGGCCTCTAACTATGGCTACACCTTC.